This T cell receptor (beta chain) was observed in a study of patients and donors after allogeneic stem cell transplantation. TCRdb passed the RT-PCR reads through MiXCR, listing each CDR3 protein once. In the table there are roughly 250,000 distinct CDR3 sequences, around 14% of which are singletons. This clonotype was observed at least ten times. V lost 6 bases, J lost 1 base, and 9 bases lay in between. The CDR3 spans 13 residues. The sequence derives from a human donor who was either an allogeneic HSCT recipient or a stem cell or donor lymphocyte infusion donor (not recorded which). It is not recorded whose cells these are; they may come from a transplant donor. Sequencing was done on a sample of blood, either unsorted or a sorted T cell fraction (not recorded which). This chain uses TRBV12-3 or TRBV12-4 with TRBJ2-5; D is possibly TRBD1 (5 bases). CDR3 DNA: TGTGCCAGCAGAGGGGCTGGCCAAGAGACCCAGTACTTC. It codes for CASRGAGQETQYF.